What follows are 25 T cell receptor beta chains derived from one specimen sequenced in a study of cytomegalovirus exposure and HLA in healthy donors. This PCR relied on a set of 60 Vbeta primers and 13 Jbeta primers. Generated by immunoSEQ multiplex PCR, the TCRdb table keeps only in-frame clones and is missing some. The sample records some 110,000 clones, approximately 80% being singletons. What was sequenced was PBMCs. These receptors originate from a man in his fifties in good health and CMV-seronegative.

The count of this clone is one. The chain recombines TRBV11-2 with TRBJ2-7, with TRBD1 matching over 8 bases. V lost 0 bases, J lost 6 bases, and 7 bases stayed unmatched. The CDR3 contains 15 residues. Germline V CDR1 and CDR2: SGHAT, FQNNGV. In nucleotides, the CDR3 is TGTGCCAGCAGCTTAGATCAGGACAGGGTTCGCGAGCAGTACGTC. It specifies CASSLDQDRVREQYV.

The V gene is TRBV9, the J gene TRBJ1-2; TRBD1 agrees at 12 bases. Germline CDR1 is SGDLS and CDR2 is YYNGEE. The CDR3 has 19 amino acids. J was trimmed by 4 bases and V by 3 bases; bases with no gene match: 16. CDR3 in amino acids: CASSALGSGTGGAGYGYTF. Written as DNA, the CDR3 is TGTGCCAGCAGCGCTCTGGGGTCCGGGACAGGGGGCGCAGGCTATGGCTACACCTTC.

The chain has TRBV11-2 and TRBJ1-2; 9 nucleotides line up with TRBD1. J gave up 5 bases and V 5 bases, and 3 bases lay outside the gene matches. Per germline, CDR1 SGHAT and CDR2 FQNNGV. This CDR3 has 13 residues. The CDR3 coding sequence is TGTGCCAGCAGCCTGGGACAGGGTTATGGCTACACCTTC. Its translation: CASSLGQGYGYTF.

The V and J genes are TRBV5-6 and TRBJ1-1; the D is unclear. The CDR3 has 11 residues. Germline CDR1 and CDR2: SGHDT and YYEEEE. Between the trimmed V and J ends, which lost 2 bases and 6 bases, there was a span of 5 bases. DNA of the CDR3: TGTGCCAGCAGCTTAACAGCTGAAGCTTTCTTT. The encoded protein is CASSLTAEAFF. The variable domain in full, with the rest retrieved from reference TRBV5-6 and TRBJ1-1, is DAGVTQSPTHLIKTRGQQVTLRCSPKSGHDTVSWYQQALGQGPQFIFQYYEEEERQRGNFPDRFSGHQFPNYSSELNVNALLLGDSALYLCASSLTAEAFFGQGTRLTVV.

This chain links TRBV7-2 with TRBJ2-2; 7 bases fit TRBD1. Germline V gene sequence: CDR1 SGHTA, CDR2 FQGNSA. The CDR3 runs 16 residues. The V gene end was trimmed by 8 bases and the J gene end by 2 bases; junction bases not matched to a gene: 11. The CDR3 loop is CASSPPGTANTGELFF. The CDR3 DNA follows: TGTGCCAGCTCCCCTCCCGGGACAGCAAACACCGGGGAGCTGTTTTTT. Combining the CDR3 with reference TRBV7-2 and TRBJ2-2 gives the whole variable domain GAGVSQSPSNKVTEKGKDVELRCDPISGHTALYWYRQSLGQGLEFLIYFQGNSAPDKSGLPSDRFSAERTGGSVSTLTIQRTQQEDSAVYLCASSPPGTANTGELFFGEGSRLTVL.

The chain employs TRBV28 and TRBJ2-4; a weak D match, TRBD2 (7 bases). The CDR3 has 14 residues. Germline assignment: CDR1 MDHEN and CDR2 SYDVKM. Trimming removed 8 bases at V and 8 bases at J, with 19 bases between. CDR3 protein: CASAFGGAGDIQYF. In DNA, the CDR3 is TGTGCCAGCGCTTTTGGGGGGGCGGGGGACATTCAGTACTTC.

This chain connects TRBV6-4 to TRBJ2-2, with D unclear. Trimming removed 7 bases at V and 1 base at J, with 10 bases between. The CDR3 is 14 amino acids. The germline CDR1 and CDR2 sequences are MRHNA and SNTAGT. The CDR3: CASKLVWNTGELFF. The CDR3 region has the DNA TGTGCCAGCAAGCTGGTATGGAACACCGGGGAGCTGTTTTTT.

This chain joins TRBV7-2 and TRBJ1-1, with D hard to call. V was clipped by 0 bases and J by 1 base, with 21 bases between them. Germline lookup yields CDR1 SGHTA and CDR2 FQGNSA. The CDR3 is 19 residues long. This chain's CDR3 is CASSLAVSGLALGNTEAFF. CDR3 DNA sequence: TGTGCCAGCAGCTTAGCGGTTTCAGGACTTGCCCTGGGGAACACTGAAGCTTTCTTT.

CDR3 protein: CASSPNRDSPLHF. CDR3 bases: TGTGCCAGCAGCCCCAACAGGGATTCACCCCTCCACTTT. V usage is TRBV7-2 and J usage is TRBJ1-6; tentative D call: TRBD1 (6 bases). V shed 5 bases and J shed 8 bases, with 10 bases lying between them. CDR3 length: 13 residues. Per germline, CDR1 SGHTA and CDR2 FQGNSA.

This clone was seen more than once but under ten times. The genes are TRBV7-9 and TRBJ1-2; no firm D call. Looked up from germline, CDR1 is SEHNR and CDR2 is FQNEAQ (reference sequence). Trimming removed 5 bases from V and 7 bases from J, with 14 bases in between. This CDR3 has 13 amino acids. This chain's CDR3 is CASSQRVVGGYTF. In nucleotides, the CDR3 is TGTGCCAGCAGCCAGAGGGTCGTGGGTGGCTACACCTTC.

A word on this clone: The same CDR3 also results from other DNA sequences found in this sample. CDR3 amino acids: CASSEGGGSYNEQFF. Here the CDR3 DNA reads TGTGCCAGCAGTGAAGGAGGGGGCTCCTACAATGAGCAGTTCTTC. The genes are TRBV6-1 and TRBJ2-1, with D possibly TRBD1 on 6 matching bases. Germline V lookup: CDR1 MNHNS, CDR2 SASEGT. This CDR3 is 15 amino acids long. V shed 1 base and J shed 0 bases, with 7 bases lying between them.

This clone was recorded a few times. The chain couples TRBV5-1 to TRBJ2-5, with 10 bases identical to TRBD1. The junction had 8 bases not matched to a gene; V was cut back by 4 bases and J by 2 bases. Per germline, CDR1 SGHRS and CDR2 YFSETQ. The CDR3 is 16 amino acids. CDR3 nucleotide sequence: TGCGCCAGCAGCACAGATAGGACAGGGGGGCAAGAGACCCAGTACTTC. It codes for CASSTDRTGGQETQYF.

This chain connects TRBV11-2 to TRBJ1-4; possibly TRBD1 for D (5 bases). Germline values: CDR1 SGHAT, CDR2 FQNNGV. This CDR3 contains 13 residues. V was shortened by 0 bases and J by 7 bases, with 6 bases between the two germline ends. This CDR3 reads CASSLDRAEKLFF. CDR3 sequence (DNA): TGTGCCAGCAGCTTAGACAGGGCTGAAAAACTGTTTTTT.

Regarding this clone: Its ends do not fully match the called genes, so a read error is possible. Other DNA sequences of this sample code for an identical CDR3. V gene TRBV10-3 combines with J gene TRBJ1-1, with TRBD1 matching over 10 bases. The CDR3 has 12 residues. Germline CDR1 and CDR2: ENHRY and SYGVKD. The CDR3 reads CAISSGTGDAFF. The DNA of the CDR3 is TGCGCCATCAGTTCCGGGACAGGGGATGCTTTCTTT.

This rearrangement joins TRBV11-3 to TRBJ2-2; no clear D. Germline-derived CDR1 and CDR2 are SGHNT and YENEEA. The V end was cut by 0 bases, the J end by 6 bases, with 2 bases between. This CDR3 region has 12 residues. The DNA of the CDR3 is TGTGCCAGCAGCTTAGACGCCGGGGAGCTGTTTTTT. This encodes CASSLDAGELFF. Full variable domain (remainder filled in from reference TRBV11-3 and TRBJ2-2): EAGVVQSPRYKIIEKKQPVAFWCNPISGHNTLYWYLQNLGQGPELLIRYENEEAVDDSQLPKDRFSAERLKGVDSTLKIQPAELGDSAVYLCASSLDAGELFFGEGSRLTVL.

The CDR3 DNA reads TGTGCCAGCAGCGCCACGAGGGAGCAGTTCTTC. Translated, it gives CASSATREQFF. V is TRBV7-9 and J is TRBJ2-1; D unclear. Per germline, CDR1 SEHNR and CDR2 FQNEAQ (reference sequence). Trimming cost V 5 bases and J 10 bases, with 9 bases left between them. This CDR3 spans 11 amino acids.

This clone was observed a few times. V usage is TRBV5-1 and J usage is TRBJ2-1; 10 bases are shared with TRBD1. V trimming: 4 bases; J trimming: 5 bases; junction bases outside the gene matches: 12. Germline CDR1 reads SGHRS; CDR2 reads YFSETQ. There are 17 residues in the CDR3. The CDR3 is CASSTWTGGIKDNEQFF. The CDR3 region has the DNA TGCGCCAGCAGCACCTGGACAGGGGGAATTAAGGACAATGAGCAGTTCTTC. Full variable domain (missing parts from reference TRBV5-1 and TRBJ2-1): KAGVTQTPRYLIKTRGQQVTLSCSPISGHRSVSWYQQTPGQGLQFLFEYFSETQRNKGNFPGRFSGRQFSNSRSEMNVSTLELGDSALYLCASSTWTGGIKDNEQFFGPGTRLTVL.

The CDR3: CASSFPSRGLTYEQYF. For the CDR3, the DNA is TGTGCCAGCAGCTTCCCCAGCAGGGGGCTTACCTACGAGCAGTACTTC. The V call is TRBV11-2, the J call TRBJ2-7, with TRBD1 identical over 8 bases. V shed 3 bases and J 2 bases; nucleotides not matched to a gene: 9. Germline loops: CDR1 SGHAT, CDR2 FQNNGV. The CDR3 consists of 16 residues.

The genes are TRBV4-1 and TRBJ1-5; D gene ambiguous. The CDR3 has 15 amino acids. The V end lost 0 bases, the J end lost 0 bases, and 6 bases lay between the germline ends. Germline loops: CDR1 MGHRA, CDR2 YSYEKL. CDR3 bases: TGCGCCAGCAGCCAAGATCTCCTTAGCAATCAGCCCCAGCATTTT. Its protein product is CASSQDLLSNQPQHF.

The J gene is TRBJ1-2, the V gene TRBV27; 7 positions agree with TRBD1. Per the germline V gene, CDR1 is MNHEY and CDR2 is SMNVEV (reference sequence). J lost 4 bases, V lost 4 bases, and 6 bases had no gene match. The CDR3 is 14 amino acids. CDR3 DNA: TGTGCCAGCAGTTCTCGGGACAGCTCCTATGGCTACACCTTC. Its protein product is CASSSRDSSYGYTF.

A few counts support this clone. V gene TRBV30 combines with J gene TRBJ1-1; perhaps TRBD1 as D (6 bases). V lost 0 bases and J lost 4, with 9 bases in between. The CDR3 length is 13 residues. Germline V gene lookup returns CDR1 GTSNPN and CDR2 SVGIG (reference sequence). Here the CDR3 reads CAWSVMDSTEAFF. Here the CDR3 DNA reads TGTGCCTGGAGTGTAATGGACAGCACTGAAGCTTTCTTT. The whole variable domain, filled in from reference TRBV30 and TRBJ1-1, reads SQTIHQWPATLVQPVGSPLSLECTVEGTSNPNLYWYRQAAGRGLQLLFYSVGIGQISSEVPQNLSASRPQDRQFILSSKKLLLSDSGFYLCAWSVMDSTEAFFGQGTRLTVV.

This chain links TRBV4-1 with TRBJ1-1; D is unresolved. Germline V lookup: CDR1 MGHRA, CDR2 YSYEKL. The CDR3 has 15 residues. V was clipped by 1 base and J by 1 base, with 10 bases between them. CDR3: CASSQGVRSNTEAFF. The CDR3 nucleotides are TGCGCCAGCAGCCAAGGAGTGCGTTCGAACACTGAAGCTTTCTTT.

The chain carries TRBV13 and TRBJ1-1; 7 bases line up with TRBD1. V was pared by 2 bases and J by 7 bases, with 13 bases of the junction left unmatched. The CDR3 has 16 amino acids. Germline V gene data show CDR1 as PRHDT and CDR2 as FYEKMQ (reference sequence). The CDR3 nucleotides are TGTGCCAGCAGCTTAAACAGGGGCCAAGAGGAGAGTGAAGCTTTCTTT. Amino acid sequence: CASSLNRGQEESEAFF.

The rearrangement joins TRBV28 to TRBJ2-1; 14 bases agree with TRBD2. With 4 bases clipped from V and 9 bases from J, the junction kept 8 bases outside the gene matches. The germline V gene has CDR1 MDHEN and CDR2 SYDVKM. This CDR3 has 16 amino acids. The CDR3 reads CASSSGLAGGQREQFF. The CDR3 DNA reads as TGTGCCAGCAGTTCCGGACTAGCGGGGGGCCAGCGTGAGCAGTTCTTC. The whole variable domain, filled in from reference TRBV28 and TRBJ2-1, reads DVKVTQSSRYLVKRTGEKVFLECVQDMDHENMFWYRQDPGLGLRLIYFSYDVKMKEKGDIPEGYSVSREKKERFSLILESASTNQTSMYLCASSSGLAGGQREQFFGPGTRLTVL.

This clone showed up just once. This rearrangement joins TRBV30 to TRBJ1-4, with D maybe TRBD1 (5 bases). Germline V lookup: CDR1 GTSNPN, CDR2 SVGIG (reference sequence). Trimming took off 8 bases at V and 4 bases at J, with 14 bases between the two ends. The CDR3 length is 13 residues. The CDR3 loop reads CAGSPGHNEKLFF. The CDR3 bases are TGTGCCGGAAGTCCAGGGCATAATGAAAAACTGTTTTTT.